A selection of T cell receptor beta chains follows, all from one sample in a study of blood T cell repertoires in COVID-19. Profiled with immunoSEQ multiplex PCR; TCRdb holds only in-frame clones, not every one. This repertoire shows 100,000 or so clones, about 88% found once; its top ten account for less than 8.5%. The material sequenced was peripheral blood. These receptor sequences come from a man aged 55 to 70 with acute or convalescent COVID-19. CDR3s include the opening cysteine and the closing phenylalanine or tryptophan. A D gene is named only where the DNA matches it firmly. Expanded clones are given a class, and other clones once, few, many or no size at all.

TRBV6-5	NA	TRBJ2-1	once	TGTGCCAGCATTAAAGGGCCAGGGATCTACAATGAGCAGTTCTTC	CASIKGPGIYNEQFF
TRBV9	TRBD2	TRBJ2-4	NA	TGTGCCAGCAGCGCCGGGACTAGCGGGCCCCTAGCCAAAAACATTCAGTACTTC	CASSAGTSGPLAKNIQYF
TRBV7-6	TRBD1	TRBJ1-3	NA	TGTGCCAGCAGCTTAACGACAGGGTTTAGTGGAAACACCATATATTTT	CASSLTTGFSGNTIYF
TRBV2	TRBD1	TRBJ2-7	NA	TGTGCCAGCAGTCGGGACAGCTACGAGCAGTACTTC	CASSRDSYEQYF
TRBV2	TRBD2	TRBJ2-1	NA	TGTGCCAGCAGTGAGGTCCCTAGCGGGAGGTGGTATGAGCAGTTCTTC	CASSEVPSGRWYEQFF
TRBV28	NA	TRBJ2-7	NA	TGTGCCAGCAGTCTTACAGGATCGGCCTACGAGCAGTACTTC	CASSLTGSAYEQYF
TRBV29-1	NA	TRBJ1-2	NA	TGCAGCGTTGAAGTGCAGGCCCCTAACTATGGCTACACCTTC	CSVEVQAPNYGYTF
TRBV5-6	NA	TRBJ2-6	NA	TGTGCCAGCAGCTTTTATGGGCCTTACTCTGGGGCCAACGTCCTGACTTTC	CASSFYGPYSGANVLTF
TRBV6-5	TRBD1	TRBJ1-2	NA	TGTGCCAGCAGTTCAACCCCGGGACAGGGGGGATATGGCTACACCTTC	CASSSTPGQGGYGYTF
TRBV2	NA	TRBJ1-1	NA	TGTGCCAGCAGTGAATCGGCGACAGTACTGAACACTGAAGCTTTCTTT	CASSESATVLNTEAFF
TRBV7-8	NA	TRBJ1-2	NA	TGTGCCAGCAGCTTAGCGGCGGTCAGGGACTATGGCTACACCTTC	CASSLAAVRDYGYTF
TRBV5-6	NA	TRBJ2-5	NA	TGTGCCAGCAGCTTGGGACTAGTCGGGGAGACCCAGTACTTC	CASSLGLVGETQYF
TRBV27	NA	TRBJ2-2	medium-sized	TGTGCCAGCAGAACGCAACAGGGAATCCCCGGGGAGCTGTTTTTT	CASRTQQGIPGELFF
TRBV11-2	TRBD2	TRBJ2-3	NA	TGTGCCAGCAGCCTTATAGCGGGTTCCACTAGCACAGATACGCAGTATTTT	CASSLIAGSTSTDTQYF
TRBV12-5	NA	TRBJ1-3	NA	TGTGCTAGTGGACAGAGCTCTGGAAACACCATATATTTT	CASGQSSGNTIYF
TRBV28	TRBD1	TRBJ2-5	once	TGTGCCAGCAGTTTACCGGTGGGTTTAGGGGGCGGAGAGACCCAGTACTTC	CASSLPVGLGGGETQYF
TRBV30	NA	TRBJ1-2	NA	TGTGCCTGGAGTGTACTTTCGGGGGGTGGCTACACCTTC	CAWSVLSGGGYTF
TRBV4-1	NA	TRBJ1-1	NA	TGCGCCAGCAGCCACAATAAACGACATACTGAAGCTTTCTTT	CASSHNKRHTEAFF
TRBV27	TRBD1	TRBJ2-7	NA	TGTGCCAGCAGCCCCTACAACCCCGGGACAGGGGGGGGCGAGCAGTACTTC	CASSPYNPGTGGGEQYF
TRBV11-2	TRBD1	TRBJ1-5	NA	TGTGCCAGCAGCTTAACAGGGGGGAGCAATCAGCCCCAGCATTTT	CASSLTGGSNQPQHF
TRBV6-1	NA	TRBJ2-7	NA	TGTGCCAGCAGTGAAGCGTTTTCGGGCTACGAGCAGTACTTC	CASSEAFSGYEQYF
TRBV7-2	TRBD2	TRBJ2-3	NA	TGTGCCAGCAGCTTATATCGGTCTAGCGGGGGGGCCACAGATACGCAGTATTTT	CASSLYRSSGGATDTQYF
TRBV30	TRBD2	TRBJ2-5	NA	TGTGCCTGGAACCGGGACAGAGGACTAGCGGGACATTCTAAGACCCAGTACTTC	CAWNRDRGLAGHSKTQYF
TRBV18	TRBD2	TRBJ2-1	NA	TGTGCCAGCTCACCACCGGCGGGAGGGCAAGAGCAGTTCTTC	CASSPPAGGQEQFF
TRBV5-4	TRBD2	TRBJ2-7	NA	TGTGCCAGCAGCCTGACCGGGACTAGCGACGAGCAGTACTTC	CASSLTGTSDEQYF
TRBV27	TRBD2	TRBJ2-5	NA	TGTGCCAGCAGTAAACTAGCGGGGGTAAGGCAAGAGACCCAGTACTTC	CASSKLAGVRQETQYF
TRBV2	TRBD2	TRBJ2-7	NA	TGTGCCAGCAGTGAACTAGCGGCGTCCTACGAGCAGTACTTC	CASSELAASYEQYF
TRBV19	NA	TRBJ1-5	NA	TGTGCCAGTAGTACGTCACAGGGCAATCAGCCCCAGCATTTT	CASSTSQGNQPQHF
TRBV11-1	NA	TRBJ2-5	NA	TGTGCCAGCAGCAGGCGGGTACAGCAAGAGACCCAGTACTTC	CASSRRVQQETQYF
TRBV18	NA	TRBJ1-6	NA	TGTGCCAGCTCACAGGGGAGGAATTCACCCCTCCACTTT	CASSQGRNSPLHF
TRBV6-5	NA	TRBJ1-6	NA	TGTGCCAGCAGTTACTACAGGCAGAATTCACCCCTCCACTTT	CASSYYRQNSPLHF
TRBV19	NA	TRBJ2-3	NA	TGTGCCAGTAGTCCCGAGAGGAGCACAGATACGCAGTATTTT	CASSPERSTDTQYF
TRBV6-5	NA	TRBJ1-6	NA	TGTGCCAGCAGGAAACAGGGTGGCTCACCCCTCCACTTT	CASRKQGGSPLHF
TRBV19	NA	TRBJ1-5	NA	TGTGCCAGTAGTATAGCGCCAAAGGGGTTAGGCCAGCCCCAGCATTTT	CASSIAPKGLGQPQHF
TRBV11-3	NA	TRBJ1-1	NA	TGTGCCAGCAGCTTAGGTAGGAGCACTGAAGCTTTCTTT	CASSLGRSTEAFF
TRBV6-5	NA	TRBJ1-2	NA	TGTGCCAGCGGACAGACAGCGCGCTATGGCTACACCTTC	CASGQTARYGYTF
TRBV10-1	TRBD1	TRBJ2-2	NA	TGCGCCAGCAGTGGGGACAGGAACACCGGGGAGCTGTTTTTT	CASSGDRNTGELFF
TRBV29-1	NA	TRBJ1-1	once	TGCAGCGTTGCGGGGGTAAGGAACACTGAAGCTTTCTTT	CSVAGVRNTEAFF
TRBV12-3/TRBV12-4	NA	TRBJ2-7	NA	TGTGCCAGCAGACGGGCGGGCCCCTACGAGCAGTACTTC	CASRRAGPYEQYF
TRBV4-2	NA	TRBJ1-2	NA	TGTGCCAGCAGCCAAGACCAGGCGTTGAACTATGGCTACACCTTC	CASSQDQALNYGYTF
TRBV5-6	NA	TRBJ2-4	NA	TGTGCCAGCAGCTTTCGGACTACCCAAAACATTCAGTACTTC	CASSFRTTQNIQYF
TRBV11-2	TRBD1	TRBJ2-1	many	TGTGCCAGCAGCCCCATCCGGACAGGGACTTTCCGAGGGCAGTTCTTC	CASSPIRTGTFRGQFF
TRBV2	NA	TRBJ1-3	NA	TGTGCCAGCAGTGAGAACACCCTCTCTGGAAACACCATATATTTT	CASSENTLSGNTIYF